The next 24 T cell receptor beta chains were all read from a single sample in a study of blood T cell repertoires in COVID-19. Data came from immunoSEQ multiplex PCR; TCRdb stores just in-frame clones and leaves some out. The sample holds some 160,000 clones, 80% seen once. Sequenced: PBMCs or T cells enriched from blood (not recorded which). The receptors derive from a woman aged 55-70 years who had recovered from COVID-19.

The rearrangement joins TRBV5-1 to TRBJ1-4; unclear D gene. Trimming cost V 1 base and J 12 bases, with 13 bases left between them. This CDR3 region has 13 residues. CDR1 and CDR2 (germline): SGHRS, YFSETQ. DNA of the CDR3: TGCGCCAGCAGCTTGCGGCAGCAGGATCAACTGTTTTTT. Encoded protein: CASSLRQQDQLFF.

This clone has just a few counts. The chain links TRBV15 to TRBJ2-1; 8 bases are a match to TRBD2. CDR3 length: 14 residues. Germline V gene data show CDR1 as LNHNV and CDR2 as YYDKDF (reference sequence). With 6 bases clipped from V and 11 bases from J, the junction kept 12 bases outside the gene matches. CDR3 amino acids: CATSLSGGRRQQFF. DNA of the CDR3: TGTGCCACCAGTTTAAGCGGGGGACGACGTCAGCAGTTCTTC.

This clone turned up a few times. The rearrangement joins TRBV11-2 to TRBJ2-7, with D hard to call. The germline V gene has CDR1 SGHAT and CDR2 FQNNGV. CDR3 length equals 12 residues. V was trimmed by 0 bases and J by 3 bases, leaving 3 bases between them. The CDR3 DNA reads TGTGCCAGCAGCTTAGACAGCTACGAGCAGTACTTC. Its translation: CASSLDSYEQYF.

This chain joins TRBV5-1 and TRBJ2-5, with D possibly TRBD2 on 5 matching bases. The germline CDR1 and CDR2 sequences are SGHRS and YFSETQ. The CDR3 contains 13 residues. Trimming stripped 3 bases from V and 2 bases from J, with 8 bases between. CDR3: CASSYPGQETQYF. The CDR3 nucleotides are TGCGCCAGCAGCTACCCGGGGCAAGAGACCCAGTACTTC.

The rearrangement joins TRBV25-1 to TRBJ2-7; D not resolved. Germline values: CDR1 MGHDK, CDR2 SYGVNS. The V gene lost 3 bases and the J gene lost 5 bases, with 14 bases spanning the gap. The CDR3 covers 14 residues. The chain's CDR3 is CASSDARQVHEQYF. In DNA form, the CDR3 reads TGTGCCAGCAGTGACGCACGTCAGGTCCACGAGCAGTACTTC.

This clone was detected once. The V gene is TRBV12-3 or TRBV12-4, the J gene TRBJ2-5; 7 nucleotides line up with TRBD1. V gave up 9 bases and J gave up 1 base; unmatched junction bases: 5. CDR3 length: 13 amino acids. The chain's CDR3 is CASRTGSQETQYF. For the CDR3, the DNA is TGTGCCAGTAGGACAGGCTCCCAAGAGACCCAGTACTTC.

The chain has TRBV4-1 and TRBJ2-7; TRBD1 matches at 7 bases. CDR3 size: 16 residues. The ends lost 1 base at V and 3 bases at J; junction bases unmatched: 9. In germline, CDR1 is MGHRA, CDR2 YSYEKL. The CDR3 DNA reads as TGCGCCAGCAGCCAAGGTAGGGCAGGGGGTAACTACGAGCAGTACTTC. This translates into CASSQGRAGGNYEQYF.

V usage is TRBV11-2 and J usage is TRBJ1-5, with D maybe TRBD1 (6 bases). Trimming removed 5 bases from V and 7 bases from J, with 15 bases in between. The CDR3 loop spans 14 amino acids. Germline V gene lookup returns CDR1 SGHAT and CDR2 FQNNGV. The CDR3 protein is CASSAEQGTQPQHF. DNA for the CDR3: TGTGCCAGCAGCGCAGAACAGGGCACCCAGCCCCAGCATTTT.

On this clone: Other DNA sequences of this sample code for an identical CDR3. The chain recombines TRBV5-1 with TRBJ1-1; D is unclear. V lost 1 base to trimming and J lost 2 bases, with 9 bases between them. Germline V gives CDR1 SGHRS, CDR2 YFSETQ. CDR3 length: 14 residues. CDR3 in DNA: TGCGCCAGCAGCTTGACGGGATTTAACACTGAAGCTTTCTTT. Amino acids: CASSLTGFNTEAFF.

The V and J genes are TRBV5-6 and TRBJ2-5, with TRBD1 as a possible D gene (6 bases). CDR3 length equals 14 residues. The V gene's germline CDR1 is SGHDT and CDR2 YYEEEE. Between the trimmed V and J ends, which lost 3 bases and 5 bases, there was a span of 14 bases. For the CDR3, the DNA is TGTGCCAGCAGCTCCTCCAGGGGTTGGGAGACCCAGTACTTC. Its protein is CASSSSRGWETQYF.

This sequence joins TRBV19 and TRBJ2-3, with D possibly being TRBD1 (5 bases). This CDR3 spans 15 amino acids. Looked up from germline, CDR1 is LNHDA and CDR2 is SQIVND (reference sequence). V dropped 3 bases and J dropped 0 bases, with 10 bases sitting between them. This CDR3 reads CASSIRGGSTDTQYF. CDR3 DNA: TGTGCCAGTAGTATTAGGGGCGGAAGCACAGATACGCAGTATTTT.

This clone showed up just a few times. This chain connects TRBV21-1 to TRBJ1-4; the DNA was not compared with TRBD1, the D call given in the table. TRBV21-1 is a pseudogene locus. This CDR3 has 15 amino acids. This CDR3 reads CASSKAGTASEKLFF. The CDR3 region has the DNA TGTGCCAGCAGCAAAGCAGGGACAGCCTCAGAAAAACTGTTTTTT.

CDR3 region: CASSDPGTGRYGYTF. The DNA for the CDR3 is TGTGCCAGCAGTGATCCGGGAACGGGTCGATATGGCTACACCTTC. The chain joins TRBV25-1 to TRBJ1-2; unclear D gene. The ends were cut back, 3 bases at V and 5 bases at J, with 16 bases in the middle. This CDR3 region has 15 residues. CDR1 MGHDK and CDR2 SYGVNS come from the germline V gene.

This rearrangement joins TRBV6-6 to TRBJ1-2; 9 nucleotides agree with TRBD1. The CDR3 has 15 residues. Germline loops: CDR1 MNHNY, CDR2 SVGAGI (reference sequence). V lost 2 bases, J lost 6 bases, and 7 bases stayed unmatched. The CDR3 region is CASSYKGQGTHGYTF. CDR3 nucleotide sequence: TGTGCCAGCAGTTACAAAGGACAGGGGACCCATGGCTACACCTTC.

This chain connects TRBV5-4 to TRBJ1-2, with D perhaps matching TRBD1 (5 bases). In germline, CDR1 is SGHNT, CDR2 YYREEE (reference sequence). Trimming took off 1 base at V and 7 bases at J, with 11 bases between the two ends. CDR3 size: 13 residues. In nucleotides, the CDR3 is TGTGCCAGCAGCTTGAACGGGGGTCGTGGCTACACCTTC. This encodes CASSLNGGRGYTF.

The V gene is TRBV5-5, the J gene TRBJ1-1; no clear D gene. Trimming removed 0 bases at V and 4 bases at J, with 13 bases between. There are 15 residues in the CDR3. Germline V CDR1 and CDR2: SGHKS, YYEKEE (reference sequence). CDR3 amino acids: CASSLGQYLGTEAFF. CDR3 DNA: TGTGCCAGCAGCTTGGGGCAATACCTTGGCACTGAAGCTTTCTTT.

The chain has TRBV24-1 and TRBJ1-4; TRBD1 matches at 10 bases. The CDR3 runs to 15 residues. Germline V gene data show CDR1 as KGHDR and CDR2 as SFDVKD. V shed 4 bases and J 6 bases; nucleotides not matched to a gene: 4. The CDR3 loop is CATSEAGTGDEKLFF. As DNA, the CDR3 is TGTGCCACCAGTGAGGCCGGGACAGGGGATGAAAAACTGTTTTTT.

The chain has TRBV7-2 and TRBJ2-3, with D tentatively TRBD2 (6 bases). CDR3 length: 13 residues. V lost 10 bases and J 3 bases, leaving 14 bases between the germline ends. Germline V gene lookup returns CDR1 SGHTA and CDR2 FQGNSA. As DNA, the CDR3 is TGTGCCACCGCCGGAGGGGCGACAGATACGCAGTATTTT. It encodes CATAGGATDTQYF.

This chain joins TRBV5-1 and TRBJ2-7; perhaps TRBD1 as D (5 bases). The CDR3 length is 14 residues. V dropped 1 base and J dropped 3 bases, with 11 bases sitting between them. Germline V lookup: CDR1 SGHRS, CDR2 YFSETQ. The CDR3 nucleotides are TGCGCCAGCAGCTTGCGGCAGGGCGGCTACGAGCAGTACTTC. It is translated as CASSLRQGGYEQYF.

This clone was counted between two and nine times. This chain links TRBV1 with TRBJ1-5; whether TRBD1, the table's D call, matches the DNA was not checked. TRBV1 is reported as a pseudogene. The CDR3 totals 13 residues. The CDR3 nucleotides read TGCACCAGCAGAGGGACAGGGGTACAGCCCCAGCATTTT. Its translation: CTSRGTGVQPQHF.

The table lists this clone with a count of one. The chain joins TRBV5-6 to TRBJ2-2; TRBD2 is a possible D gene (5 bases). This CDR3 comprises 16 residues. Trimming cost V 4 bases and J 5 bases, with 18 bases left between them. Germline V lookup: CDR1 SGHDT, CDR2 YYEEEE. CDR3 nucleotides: TGTGCCAGCAGCCGGTTCCTACTCGGGGTAACCGGGGAGCTGTTTTTT. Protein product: CASSRFLLGVTGELFF.

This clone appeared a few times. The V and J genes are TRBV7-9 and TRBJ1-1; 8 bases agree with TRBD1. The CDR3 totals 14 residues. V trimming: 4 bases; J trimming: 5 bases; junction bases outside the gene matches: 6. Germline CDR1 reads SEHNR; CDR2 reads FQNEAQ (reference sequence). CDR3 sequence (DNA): TGTGCCAGCAGCTCAGGGGGCTTAGTTACTGAAGCTTTCTTT. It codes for CASSSGGLVTEAFF.

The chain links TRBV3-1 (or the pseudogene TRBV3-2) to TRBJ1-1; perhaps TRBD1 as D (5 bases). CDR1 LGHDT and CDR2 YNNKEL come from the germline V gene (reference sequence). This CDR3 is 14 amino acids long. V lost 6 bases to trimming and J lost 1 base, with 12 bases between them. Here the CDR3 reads CASRVGQRNTEAFF. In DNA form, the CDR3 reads TGTGCCAGCAGGGTTGGACAACGGAACACTGAAGCTTTCTTT.

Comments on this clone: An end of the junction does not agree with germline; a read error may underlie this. The CDR3, as DNA: TGTACCAGCTCACCACCAACTAGCGGGGGATATGAGCAGTTCTTC. Its protein is CTSSPPTSGGYEQFF. V and J are TRBV18 and TRBJ2-1; 11 bases agree with TRBD2. The germline CDR1 and CDR2 sequences are KGHSH and LQKENI. The length of the CDR3 is 15 residues.